The 10 T cell receptor beta chains reported below all come from one sample, sequenced in a study of blood T cell repertoires in COVID-19. The table came from immunoSEQ multiplex PCR; TCRdb's copy has only in-frame clones and leaves some out. The sample has approximately 200,000 clones, 90% to 95% seen once. The sequenced sample was peripheral blood. These receptors originate from a young man with COVID-19, enrolled during active disease.

The genes are TRBV5-1 and TRBJ1-4; 7 nucleotides align to TRBD1. The J segment lost 0 bases and the V segment lost 4 bases, leaving 6 bases of the junction unmatched. The CDR3 is 16 amino acids. Germline CDR1 reads SGHRS; CDR2 reads YFSETQ. CDR3 loop: CASSVLTGTTNEKLFF. The CDR3 region has the DNA TGCGCCAGCAGCGTCCTGACAGGGACAACTAATGAAAAACTGTTTTTT.

The V gene is TRBV5-4, the J gene TRBJ1-1; D call uncertain. The germline CDR1 and CDR2 sequences are SGHNT and YYREEE (reference sequence). CDR3 length equals 14 residues. The V and J ends lost 1 base and 2 bases respectively, with 9 bases between them. CDR3 sequence reads: CASSLRELNTEAFF. The CDR3 DNA reads as TGTGCCAGCAGCTTGAGGGAGCTAAACACTGAAGCTTTCTTT.

V is TRBV13 and J is TRBJ2-6; D remains unclear. Trimming removed 1 base at V and 4 bases at J, with 5 bases between. From germline, CDR1 is PRHDT and CDR2 FYEKMQ (reference sequence). The CDR3 extends over 14 amino acids. The CDR3 nucleotides are TGTGCCAGCAGCTTAGTTAAAGGGGCCAACGTCCTGACTTTC. Its protein is CASSLVKGANVLTF.

This chain joins TRBV6-5 and TRBJ1-1; D perhaps matches TRBD1 (6 bases). Trimming pared 6 bases from V and 4 bases from J, leaving 12 bases between. The V gene's germline CDR1 is MNHEY and CDR2 SVGAGI. CDR3 length: 13 residues. CDR3 bases: TGTGCCAGCAGATTGACAGGTGGCACTGAAGCTTTCTTT. Translated: CASRLTGGTEAFF.

The chain carries TRBV30 and TRBJ2-3; TRBD2 might be the D (5 bases). V was trimmed by 1 base and J by 2 bases, leaving 10 bases between them. The CDR3 is 14 amino acids. Germline CDR1 and CDR2: GTSNPN and SVGIG (reference sequence). The CDR3 nucleotides read TGTGCCTGGAGTGGTACAGCGGTCACAGATACGCAGTATTTT. It specifies CAWSGTAVTDTQYF.

This chain links TRBV12-3 or TRBV12-4 with TRBJ1-5, with no clear D. CDR3 length: 13 amino acids. The V gene lost 1 base and the J gene lost 6 bases, with 7 bases spanning the gap. Here the CDR3 DNA reads TGTGCCAGCAGTTTAGACGGGATTCAGCCCCAGCATTTT. The encoded protein is CASSLDGIQPQHF.

A remark on this clone: The same CDR3 also results from other DNA sequences found in this sample. The chain carries TRBV11-2 and TRBJ2-7; no definite D call. The CDR3 spans 11 residues. CDR1 SGHAT and CDR2 FQNNGV come from the germline V gene. V lost 5 bases and J 3 bases, leaving 5 bases between the germline ends. This CDR3 reads CASSPRYEQYF. The DNA for the CDR3 is TGTGCCAGCAGCCCCCGCTACGAGCAGTACTTC.

In its sample, this clone was seen once. This rearrangement joins TRBV5-4 to TRBJ1-3; D is perhaps TRBD1 (6 bases). The CDR3 has 14 residues. Deletions cut 2 bases from V and 1 base from J, with 7 bases between. Germline assignment: CDR1 SGHNT and CDR2 YYREEE (reference sequence). In DNA, the CDR3 is TGTGCCAGCAGCTTACAGGGTTCTGGAAACACCATATATTTT. This encodes CASSLQGSGNTIYF.

The CDR3 spells CASSPLGQGLSYEQYF. As DNA, the CDR3 is TGTGCCAGCAGCCCCTTGGGGCAGGGCCTCTCCTACGAGCAGTACTTC. The V and J genes are TRBV5-5 and TRBJ2-7; the D gene is possibly TRBD1 (5 bases). This CDR3 region has 16 residues. Trimming stripped 4 bases from V and 0 bases from J, with 17 bases between. CDR1 is SGHKS, CDR2 YYEKEE, per germline (reference sequence).

The rearrangement joins TRBV12-3 or TRBV12-4 to TRBJ2-3; tentative D call: TRBD1 (6 bases). Deletions cut 7 bases from V and 7 bases from J, with 12 bases between. This CDR3 has 12 amino acids. DNA for the CDR3: TGTGCCAGCAAAGGGGGTCGGTATACGCAGTATTTT. Translating gives CASKGGRYTQYF.